Following are 28 T cell receptor beta chains from one sample sequenced in a study of regulatory T cells in long-lasting Graves disease. The time point was: newly diagnosed GD, antithyroid drugs for less than 3 months. TCR sequences were obtained from RNA taken from PBMCs. Library construction for TCR beta used iRepertoire HTBI primers and Arm-PCR of CDR3 regions. TCRdb used MiXCR to reprocess the multiplex PCR reads, holding one entry per CDR3 protein. Of around 420,000 distinct CDR3 sequences in the sample, 15% are singletons; the top ten hold under 9%. These data are also associated with another study on T cells in Graves' hyperthyroidism and ophthalmopathy.

The sample consisted of peripheral blood mononuclear cells (PBMCs), taken at new diagnosis, from a patient treated with antithyroid drugs. The receptor set was obtained from a woman in her forties with Graves disease.

This clonotype was found once. Possible read error: a much larger clone is one base away. The rearrangement uses TRBV6-1 and TRBJ2-1; D ambiguous. Deletions cut 5 bases from V and 8 bases from J, with 13 bases between. CDR1 MNHNS and CDR2 SASEGT come from the germline V gene. CDR3 size: 13 residues. As DNA, the CDR3 is TGTGCCAGCAGTCTCAGCACGGCCCATGAGCAGTTCTTC. Protein product: CASSLSTAHEQFF.

In this sample, this clonotype turned up many times. The rearrangement links TRBV11-3 to TRBJ2-2, with 8 bases that match TRBD1. The CDR3 sequence is 16 residues long. Trimming removed 5 bases from V and 1 base from J; junction bases left unmatched: 6. CDR1 is SGHNT and CDR2 is YENEEA in the germline V gene. The CDR3 DNA reads TGTGCCAGCAGCCGCTATGGGACAGGGAACACCGGGGAGCTGTTTTTT. The encoded protein is CASSRYGTGNTGELFF.

This clonotype was detected ten times or more. This chain joins TRBV24-1 and TRBJ2-5; perhaps TRBD1 as D (5 bases). Trimming left V 3 bases short and J 1 base short, with 8 bases between. Germline V lookup: CDR1 KGHDR, CDR2 SFDVKD. This CDR3 contains 14 residues. The CDR3 region is CATSDTDIQETQYF. For the CDR3, the DNA is TGTGCCACCAGTGATACGGACATCCAAGAGACCCAGTACTTC.

This clonotype was seen many times. This rearrangement joins TRBV7-9 to TRBJ2-1; 10 nucleotides match TRBD1. Trimming cost V 5 bases and J 0 bases; bases outside gene matches: 13. The CDR3 totals 19 residues. Germline V gene sequence: CDR1 SEHNR, CDR2 FQNEAQ (reference sequence). The CDR3 nucleotides are TGTGCCAGCAGCCCGAGCTCCGGGACAGGGGCGAGCTCCTACAATGAGCAGTTCTTC. It codes for CASSPSSGTGASSYNEQFF.

This clonotype was counted at least ten times. J is TRBJ2-3 and V is TRBV20-1; 7 bases are a match to TRBD1. With 4 bases clipped from V and 0 bases from J, the junction kept 7 bases outside the gene matches. The germline CDR1 and CDR2 sequences are DFQATT and SNEGSKA (reference sequence). This CDR3 is 15 amino acids long. The CDR3 DNA follows: TGCAGTGCTACATTGACAGGGCCGAGCACAGATACGCAGTATTTT. It is translated as CSATLTGPSTDTQYF.

This clonotype was seen repeatedly, ten times or more. The chain employs TRBV28 and TRBJ2-7, with D possibly matching TRBD2 (5 bases). Germline lookup yields CDR1 MDHEN and CDR2 SYDVKM. Deletions cut 5 bases from V and 3 bases from J, with 11 bases between. CDR3 length: 13 amino acids. CDR3 region: CASSPGGLYEQYF. The CDR3 DNA is TGTGCCAGCAGTCCTGGCGGACTCTACGAGCAGTACTTC. The full variable domain, rest sourced from reference TRBV28 and TRBJ2-7, is DVKVTQSSRYLVKRTGEKVFLECVQDMDHENMFWYRQDPGLGLRLIYFSYDVKMKEKGDIPEGYSVSREKKERFSLILESASTNQTSMYLCASSPGGLYEQYFGPGTRLTVT.

This clonotype was recorded a few times. The chain carries TRBV29-1 and TRBJ2-6; 12 nucleotides align to TRBD1. The germline V gene has CDR1 SQVTM and CDR2 ANQGSEA. This CDR3 has 17 residues. The J segment lost 3 bases and the V segment lost 1 base, leaving 4 bases of the junction unmatched. The chain's CDR3 is CSVEGDRGQNGANVLTF. For the CDR3, the DNA is TGCAGCGTTGAAGGGGACAGGGGGCAAAATGGGGCCAACGTCCTGACTTTC.

This clonotype was found a few times. V and J are TRBV7-3 and TRBJ2-5; perhaps TRBD1 as D (6 bases). CDR3 length: 16 residues. Germline CDR1 and CDR2: SGHTA and FQGTGA. The ends were cut back, 1 base at V and 2 bases at J, with 14 bases in the middle. The CDR3 nucleotides read TGTGCCAGCAGCTTAAGAGGGGCAGGGACACAAGAGACCCAGTACTTC. Amino acid sequence: CASSLRGAGTQETQYF.

This clonotype was recorded a few times. The chain uses TRBV30 and TRBJ2-4, with 8 nucleotides matching TRBD1. This CDR3 is 18 amino acids long. Germline CDR1 is GTSNPN and CDR2 is SVGIG (reference sequence). The V gene end was trimmed by 0 bases and the J gene end by 0 bases; junction bases not matched to a gene: 10. The CDR3 region is CAWSVRRTGSLAKNIQYF. CDR3 coding DNA: TGTGCCTGGAGTGTACGAAGGACAGGGAGCTTAGCCAAAAACATTCAGTACTTC. Complete variable domain (other parts from reference TRBV30 and TRBJ2-4): SQTIHQWPATLVQPVGSPLSLECTVEGTSNPNLYWYRQAAGRGLQLLFYSVGIGQISSEVPQNLSASRPQDRQFILSSKKLLLSDSGFYLCAWSVRRTGSLAKNIQYFGAGTRLSVL.

The rearrangement joins TRBV19 to TRBJ2-3; D remains unclear. V lost 7 bases, J lost 3 bases, and 14 bases lay in between. The CDR3 has 14 residues. CDR1 LNHDA and CDR2 SQIVND come from the germline V gene (reference sequence). CDR3 DNA sequence: TGTGCCAGTACGTCACGAAGCGAAACAGATACGCAGTATTTT. It codes for CASTSRSETDTQYF.

The chain uses TRBV28 and TRBJ2-2; D is unclear. Per the germline V gene, CDR1 is MDHEN and CDR2 is SYDVKM. The CDR3 is 13 amino acids. The ends were cut back, 7 bases at V and 6 bases at J, with 12 bases in the middle. For the CDR3, the DNA is TGTGCCAGCACCCCCGACGGGCCCGGGGAGCTGTTTTTT. Translating gives CASTPDGPGELFF.

This clonotype was detected ten times or more. The rearrangement joins TRBV20-1 to TRBJ2-3, with 7 bases lining up with TRBD2. The CDR3 has 15 amino acids. Looked up from germline, CDR1 is DFQATT and CDR2 is SNEGSKA (reference sequence). The ends lost 3 bases at V and 3 bases at J; junction bases unmatched: 9. The CDR3 is CSARPGLGRTDTQYF. CDR3 coding DNA: TGCAGTGCTAGGCCCGGACTAGGTAGGACAGATACGCAGTATTTT.

This clonotype was counted ten times or more. The V and J genes are TRBV20-1 and TRBJ2-5, with TRBD2 identical over 8 bases. J was trimmed by 7 bases and V by 5 bases; bases with no gene match: 12. The CDR3 is 14 residues long. CDR1 DFQATT and CDR2 SNEGSKA come from the germline V gene (reference sequence). The CDR3 protein is CSASFGSGKVTQYF. The CDR3 coding sequence is TGCAGTGCTTCCTTTGGTAGCGGGAAGGTGACCCAGTACTTC.

Only a few counts were recorded for this clonotype. This could be a read error, since a much larger clone is one nucleotide away. This rearrangement joins TRBV12-3 or TRBV12-4 to TRBJ2-7, with 7 bases aligning to TRBD1. The CDR3 is 14 residues long. The DNA for the CDR3 is TGTACCAGCAGTCGGACAGGAGACTCCTACGAGCAGTACTTC. Encoded protein: CTSSRTGDSYEQYF.

This clonotype showed up many times. This chain uses TRBV20-1 with TRBJ2-1; 11 bases are a match to TRBD2. CDR3 length: 14 residues. Germline CDR1 and CDR2: DFQATT and SNEGSKA (reference sequence). The CDR3 reads CRARTSGRYNEQFF. The CDR3 DNA reads TGCAGGGCCAGGACTAGCGGGCGCTACAATGAGCAGTTCTTC.

The chain has TRBV5-4 and TRBJ2-7; D remains unclear. CDR3 size: 13 residues. Germline V lookup: CDR1 SGHNT, CDR2 YYREEE (reference sequence). Trimming cost V 1 base and J 2 bases, with 7 bases left between them. CDR3 loop: CASSLPDAYEQYF. For the CDR3, the DNA is TGTGCCAGCAGCTTGCCCGACGCCTACGAGCAGTACTTC. The entire variable domain, with the rest obtained from reference TRBV5-4 and TRBJ2-7, is as follows: ETGVTQSPTHLIKTRGQQVTLRCSSQSGHNTVSWYQQALGQGPQFIFQYYREEENGRGNFPPRFSGLQFPNYSSELNVNALELDDSALYLCASSLPDAYEQYFGPGTRLTVT.

In its sample, this clonotype was seen many times. The chain is built from TRBV19 and TRBJ1-2; a weak D match, TRBD1 (5 bases). V was clipped by 3 bases and J by 8 bases, with 16 bases between them. This CDR3 has 14 amino acids. Germline CDR1 reads LNHDA; CDR2 reads SQIVND (reference sequence). The CDR3 region is CASSISTGVGGYTF. The CDR3 nucleotides read TGTGCCAGTAGTATCAGCACGGGGGTCGGCGGCTACACCTTC.

This clonotype turned up a few times. The chain joins TRBV5-4 to TRBJ2-3; no clear D. The CDR3 is 13 amino acids. Germline CDR1 reads SGHNT; CDR2 reads YYREEE (reference sequence). The V end lost 4 bases, the J end lost 2 bases, and 8 bases lay between the germline ends. The CDR3 here is CASSPIATDTQYF. The CDR3 bases are TGTGCCAGCAGCCCGATAGCCACAGATACGCAGTATTTT.

This clonotype was seen many times. This chain connects TRBV18 to TRBJ2-3; 7 bases are a match to TRBD2. Trimming removed 0 bases from V and 1 base from J; junction bases left unmatched: 4. Per germline, CDR1 KGHSH and CDR2 LQKENI. This CDR3 is 16 amino acids long. CDR3 coding DNA: TGTGCCAGCTCACCACCGCGCGGGAGCGGCACAGATACGCAGTATTTT. Translation gives CASSPPRGSGTDTQYF.

The sample holds many counts of this clonotype. As DNA, the CDR3 is TGTGCCAGCAGCTCCGGGAGAGGAGGGGACAATGAGCAGTTCTTC. This encodes CASSSGRGGDNEQFF. The V gene is TRBV7-9, the J gene TRBJ2-1; possibly TRBD2 for D (6 bases). The CDR3 loop spans 15 amino acids. V shed 4 bases and J shed 5 bases, with 15 bases lying between them. CDR1 SEHNR and CDR2 FQNEAQ come from the germline V gene (reference sequence).

The chain recombines TRBV11-2 with TRBJ1-2, with D possibly TRBD1 on 6 matching bases. The germline V and J ends were trimmed by 2 bases and 8 bases, with 18 bases remaining between them. CDR3 length: 15 amino acids. Germline lookup yields CDR1 SGHAT and CDR2 FQNNGV. CDR3 nucleotide sequence: TGTGCCAGCAGCTTATCGACAGGACCCCTGGAGGGCTACACCTTC. The encoded protein is CASSLSTGPLEGYTF. Based on the CDR3 plus reference TRBV11-2 and TRBJ1-2, the full variable domain is EAGVAQSPRYKIIEKRQSVAFWCNPISGHATLYWYQQILGQGPKLLIQFQNNGVVDDSQLPKDRFSAERLKGVDSTLKIQPAKLEDSAVYLCASSLSTGPLEGYTFGSGTRLTVV.

This clonotype was seen ten or more times. This chain joins TRBV19 and TRBJ2-4; 9 nucleotides align to TRBD1. The CDR3 is made up of 14 amino acids. V shed 6 bases and J 8 bases; nucleotides not matched to a gene: 8. Germline V lookup: CDR1 LNHDA, CDR2 SQIVND (reference sequence). The CDR3 DNA follows: TGTGCCAGTAGCCCTCCGGGACAGGGAGACATTCAGTACTTC. This gives the protein CASSPPGQGDIQYF.

V usage is TRBV20-1 and J usage is TRBJ2-7; perhaps D is TRBD1 or TRBD2 (5 bases each). The CDR3 consists of 13 residues. Germline-derived CDR1 and CDR2 are DFQATT and SNEGSKA (reference sequence). Trimming took off 6 bases at V and 4 bases at J, with 16 bases between the two ends. CDR3 nucleotides: TGCAGTGCCCCGGGACCCCCAGGGTACGAGCAGTACTTC. It is translated as CSAPGPPGYEQYF.

The chain recombines TRBV19 with TRBJ1-3, with D unresolved. The CDR3 covers 13 residues. Germline V gives CDR1 LNHDA, CDR2 SQIVND (reference sequence). V shed 6 bases and J shed 0 bases, with 6 bases lying between them. This CDR3 reads CASSQSSGNTIYF. DNA of the CDR3: TGTGCCAGTAGCCAGAGCTCTGGAAACACCATATATTTT.

In its sample, this clonotype was seen many times. This rearrangement joins TRBV20-1 to TRBJ2-7; 7 bases line up with TRBD1. CDR1 and CDR2 from the germline V gene are DFQATT and SNEGSKA (reference sequence). The trim removed 6 bases at V and 6 bases at J, leaving 8 bases unmatched. The CDR3 is made up of 12 amino acids. The CDR3 is CSAPRQGSEQYF. The CDR3 region has the DNA TGCAGTGCCCCAAGACAGGGCTCCGAGCAGTACTTC.

This clonotype was picked up many times. The chain carries TRBV12-3 or TRBV12-4 and TRBJ2-1, with TRBD2 identical over 13 bases. V was pared by 4 bases and J by 3 bases, with 6 bases of the junction left unmatched. There are 17 residues in the CDR3. CDR3 sequence: CASSSIRTSGSYNEQFF. DNA of the CDR3: TGTGCCAGCAGTTCAATAAGGACTAGCGGGAGCTACAATGAGCAGTTCTTC.

The chain combines TRBV7-9 with TRBJ1-4, with D unclear. The CDR3 length is 14 residues. V dropped 2 bases and J dropped 8 bases, with 12 bases sitting between them. Germline V gene data show CDR1 as SEHNR and CDR2 as FQNEAQ (reference sequence). The CDR3: CASSLQGSSEKLFF. For the CDR3, the DNA is TGTGCCAGCAGCTTACAAGGGTCTTCAGAAAAACTGTTTTTT. The complete variable domain, with remaining parts taken from reference TRBV7-9 and TRBJ1-4, reads DTGVSQNPRHKITKRGQNVTFRCDPISEHNRLYWYRQTLGQGPEFLTYFQNEAQLEKSRLLSDRFSAERPKGSFSTLEIQRTEQGDSAMYLCASSLQGSSEKLFFGSGTQLSVL.

Ten or more counts support this clonotype. The chain joins TRBV7-9 to TRBJ1-1; no reliable D call. Germline V gene lookup returns CDR1 SEHNR and CDR2 FQNEAQ (reference sequence). The CDR3 totals 16 residues. V was trimmed by 1 base and J by 1 base, leaving 13 bases between them. DNA of the CDR3: TGTGCCAGCAGCTTAGGCCCCGCGGAGGGGAACACTGAAGCTTTCTTT. Encoded protein: CASSLGPAEGNTEAFF.